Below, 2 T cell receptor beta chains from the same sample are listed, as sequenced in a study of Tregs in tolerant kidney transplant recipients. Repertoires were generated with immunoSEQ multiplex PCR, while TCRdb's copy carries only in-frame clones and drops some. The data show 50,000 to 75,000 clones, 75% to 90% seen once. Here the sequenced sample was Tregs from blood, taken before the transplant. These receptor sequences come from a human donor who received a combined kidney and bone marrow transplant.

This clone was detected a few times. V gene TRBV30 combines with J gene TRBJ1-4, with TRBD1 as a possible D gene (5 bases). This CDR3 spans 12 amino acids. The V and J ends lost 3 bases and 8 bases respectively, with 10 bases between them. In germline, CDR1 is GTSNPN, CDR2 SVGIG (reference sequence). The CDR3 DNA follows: TGTGCCTGGAGGGGGGACGGCGAAAAACTGTTTTTT. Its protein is CAWRGDGEKLFF. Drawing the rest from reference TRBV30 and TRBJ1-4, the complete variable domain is SQTIHQWPATLVQPVGSPLSLECTVEGTSNPNLYWYRQAAGRGLQLLFYSVGIGQISSEVPQNLSASRPQDRQFILSSKKLLLSDSGFYLCAWRGDGEKLFFGSGTQLSVL.

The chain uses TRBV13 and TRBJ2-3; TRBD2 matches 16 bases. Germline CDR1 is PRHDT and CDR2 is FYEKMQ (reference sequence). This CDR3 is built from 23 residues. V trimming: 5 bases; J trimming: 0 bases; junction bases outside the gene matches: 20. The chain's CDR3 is CASSPTWGLAGGRPTPSTDTQYF. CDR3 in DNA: TGTGCCAGCAGCCCGACGTGGGGACTAGCGGGGGGGCGTCCGACTCCTAGCACAGATACGCAGTATTTT.